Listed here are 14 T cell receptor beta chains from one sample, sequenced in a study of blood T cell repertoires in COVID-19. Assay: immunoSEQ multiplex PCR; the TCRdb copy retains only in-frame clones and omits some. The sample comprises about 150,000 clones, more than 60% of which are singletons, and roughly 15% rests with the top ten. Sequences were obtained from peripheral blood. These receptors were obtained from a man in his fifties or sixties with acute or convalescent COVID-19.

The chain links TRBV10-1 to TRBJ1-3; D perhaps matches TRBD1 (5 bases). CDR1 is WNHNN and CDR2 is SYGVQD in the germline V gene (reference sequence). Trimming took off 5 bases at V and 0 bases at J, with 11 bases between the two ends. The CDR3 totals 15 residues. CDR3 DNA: TGCGCCAGCAGTCCGGGACTCAGCTCTGGAAACACCATATATTTT. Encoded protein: CASSPGLSSGNTIYF.

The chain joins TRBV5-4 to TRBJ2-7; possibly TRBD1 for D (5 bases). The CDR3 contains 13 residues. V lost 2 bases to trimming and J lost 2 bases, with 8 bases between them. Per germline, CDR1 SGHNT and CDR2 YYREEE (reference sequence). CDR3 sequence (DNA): TGTGCCAGCAGCTTTGACAGAGCCTACGAGCAGTACTTC. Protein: CASSFDRAYEQYF.

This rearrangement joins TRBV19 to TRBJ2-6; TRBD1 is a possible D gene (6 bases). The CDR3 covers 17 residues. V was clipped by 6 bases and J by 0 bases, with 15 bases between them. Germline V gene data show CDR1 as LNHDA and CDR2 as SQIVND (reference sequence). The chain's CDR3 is CASRLQGGNSGANVLTF. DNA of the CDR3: TGTGCCAGTAGACTACAGGGCGGCAACTCTGGGGCCAACGTCCTGACTTTC.

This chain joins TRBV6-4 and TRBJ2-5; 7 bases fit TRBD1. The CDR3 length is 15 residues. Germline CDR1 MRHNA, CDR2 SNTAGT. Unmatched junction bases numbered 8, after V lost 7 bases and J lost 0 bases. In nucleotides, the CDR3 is TGTGCCAGCACTCCGGGACAGATGTACCAAGAGACCCAGTACTTC. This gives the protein CASTPGQMYQETQYF.

This chain's CDR3 is CASGWSGSSYEQYV. The CDR3 DNA reads as TGTGCCAGCGGTTGGAGCGGAAGCTCCTACGAGCAGTACGTC. This chain uses TRBV6-5 with TRBJ2-7; TRBD2 is a possible D gene (5 bases). Germline CDR1 reads MNHEY; CDR2 reads SVGAGI. CDR3 size: 14 residues. The V end lost 8 bases, the J end lost 0 bases, and 14 bases lay between the germline ends.

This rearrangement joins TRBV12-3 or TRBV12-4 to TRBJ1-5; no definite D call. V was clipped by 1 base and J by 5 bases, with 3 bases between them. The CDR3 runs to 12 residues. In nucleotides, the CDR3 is TGTGCCAGCAGTTTAGTAGATCAGCCCCAGCATTTT. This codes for CASSLVDQPQHF.

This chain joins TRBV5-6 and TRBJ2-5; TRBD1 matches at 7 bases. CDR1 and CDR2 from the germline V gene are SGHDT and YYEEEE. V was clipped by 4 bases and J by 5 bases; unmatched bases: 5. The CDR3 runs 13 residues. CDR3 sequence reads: CASSEGQLETQYF. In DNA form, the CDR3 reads TGTGCCAGCAGCGAGGGACAGCTGGAGACCCAGTACTTC.

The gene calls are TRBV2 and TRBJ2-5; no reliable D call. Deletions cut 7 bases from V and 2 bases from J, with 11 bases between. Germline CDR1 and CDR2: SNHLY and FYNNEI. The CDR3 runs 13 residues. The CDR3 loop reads CASTWRIQETQYF. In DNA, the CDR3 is TGTGCCAGCACATGGCGGATTCAAGAGACCCAGTACTTC.

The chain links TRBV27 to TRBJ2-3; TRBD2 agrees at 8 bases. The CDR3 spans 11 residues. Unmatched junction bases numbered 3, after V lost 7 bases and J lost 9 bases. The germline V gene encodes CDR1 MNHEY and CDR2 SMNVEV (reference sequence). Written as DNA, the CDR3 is TGTGCCAGCAACGGGGGGGGAACGCAGTATTTT. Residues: CASNGGGTQYF.

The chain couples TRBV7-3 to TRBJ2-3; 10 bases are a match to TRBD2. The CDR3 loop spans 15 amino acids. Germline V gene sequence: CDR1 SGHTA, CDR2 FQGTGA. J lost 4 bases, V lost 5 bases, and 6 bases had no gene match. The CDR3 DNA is TGTGCCAGCAGCCAAGCGGGGGGGCCGGCAGATACGCAGTATTTT. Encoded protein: CASSQAGGPADTQYF. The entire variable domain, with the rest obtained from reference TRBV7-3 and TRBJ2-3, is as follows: GAGVSQTPSNKVTEKGKYVELRCDPISGHTALYWYRQSLGQGPEFLIYFQGTGAADDSGLPNDRFFAVRPEGSVSTLKIQRTERGDSAVYLCASSQAGGPADTQYFGPGTRLTVL.

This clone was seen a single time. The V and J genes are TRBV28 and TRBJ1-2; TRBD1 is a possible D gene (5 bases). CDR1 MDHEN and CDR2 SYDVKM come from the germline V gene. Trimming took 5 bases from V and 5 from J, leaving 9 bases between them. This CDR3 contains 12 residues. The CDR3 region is CASSSPGYGYTF. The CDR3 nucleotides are TGTGCCAGCAGTAGCCCAGGGTATGGCTACACCTTC.

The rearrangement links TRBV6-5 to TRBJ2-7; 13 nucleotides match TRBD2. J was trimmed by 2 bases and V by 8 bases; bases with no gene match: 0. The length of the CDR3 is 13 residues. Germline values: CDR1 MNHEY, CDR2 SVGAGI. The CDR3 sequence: CASGLAGAYEQYF. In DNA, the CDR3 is TGTGCCAGCGGACTAGCGGGGGCCTACGAGCAGTACTTC.

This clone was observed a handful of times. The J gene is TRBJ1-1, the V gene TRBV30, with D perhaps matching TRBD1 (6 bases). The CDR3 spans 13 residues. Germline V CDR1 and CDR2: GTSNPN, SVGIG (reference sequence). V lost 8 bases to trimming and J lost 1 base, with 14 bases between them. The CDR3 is CAGVGTKNTEAFF. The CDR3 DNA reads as TGTGCCGGCGTCGGGACAAAGAACACTGAAGCTTTCTTT.

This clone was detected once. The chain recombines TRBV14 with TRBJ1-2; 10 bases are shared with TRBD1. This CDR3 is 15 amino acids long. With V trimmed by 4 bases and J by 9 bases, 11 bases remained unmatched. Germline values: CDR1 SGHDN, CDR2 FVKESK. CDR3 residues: CASSPVLGQGMSYTF. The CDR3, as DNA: TGTGCCAGCAGCCCCGTATTGGGACAGGGGATGAGCTACACCTTC.